This T cell receptor (beta chain) was profiled in a study of shared clonotypes between healthy human individuals. Only in-frame clones appear in the TCRdb table, and some are missing; sequencing was by immunoSEQ multiplex PCR. This table holds approximately 640,000 clones, around 91% found once. The CDR3 sequence is 14 residues long. V shed 9 bases and J 0 bases; nucleotides not matched to a gene: 4. CDR1 and CDR2 (germline): SNHLY, FYNNEI. The gene calls are TRBV2 and TRBJ1-4; 7 positions match TRBD1. Material: memory CD8+ T cells from PBMCs. As for subset: CD45RO+ cells pooled with CCR7-negative TemRA cells. The TCR originated in a man between 18 and 35 years old in good health. Some clones in this sample may be carry-over from other donors' samples. For the CDR3, the DNA is TGTGCCAGTGGGGACAGATCAACTAATGAAAAACTGTTTTTT. Translating gives CASGDRSTNEKLFF.